These 6 T cell receptor beta chains share one sample of origin, sequenced in a study of regulatory T cells in long-lasting Graves disease. Time point of the sample: newly diagnosed GD, antithyroid drugs for less than 3 months. The TCR library was prepared using RNA isolated from PBMCs. CDR3-region Arm-PCR and iRepertoire HTBI primers produced the TCR beta libraries. TCRdb reprocessed the multiplex PCR reads via MiXCR and lists one record per CDR3 protein. The table lists approximately 560,000 distinct CDR3 sequences, about 16% of them singletons, with about 12% in the top ten. These data are also associated with another study on T cells in Graves' hyperthyroidism and ophthalmopathy.

This material consisted of peripheral blood mononuclear cells (PBMCs), taken at new diagnosis, from a patient treated with antithyroid drugs. These receptors were taken from a man younger than 35 with Graves disease.

This clonotype was seen many times. V and J are TRBV13 and TRBJ2-7; unclear D gene. Germline loops: CDR1 PRHDT, CDR2 FYEKMQ (reference sequence). With 0 bases removed from V and 1 base from J, the gap between germline ends came to 10 bases. The CDR3 covers 15 residues. DNA for the CDR3: TGTGCCAGCAGCTTAGGTGGCAGTAGGTCCTACGAGCAGTACTTC. It specifies CASSLGGSRSYEQYF.

This clonotype was observed at least ten times. The chain employs TRBV12-3 or TRBV12-4 and TRBJ1-2; TRBD1 agrees at 10 bases. The junction had 11 bases not matched to a gene; V was cut back by 5 bases and J by 5 bases. CDR3 size: 16 residues. The CDR3 region is CASSLRRDRGRYGYTF. For the CDR3, the DNA is TGTGCCAGCAGTCTCCGCCGGGACAGGGGAAGGTATGGCTACACCTTC.

Many counts were recorded for this clonotype. The chain recombines TRBV20-1 with TRBJ1-1; unclear D gene. This CDR3 comprises 12 residues. The V end lost 6 bases, the J end lost 4 bases, and 12 bases lay between the germline ends. Germline loops: CDR1 DFQATT, CDR2 SNEGSKA (reference sequence). CDR3 in amino acids: CSASHGGTEAFF. CDR3 sequence (DNA): TGCAGTGCGAGTCATGGTGGCACTGAAGCTTTCTTT.

This clonotype was counted between two and nine times. J is TRBJ1-3 and V is TRBV3-1, with 8 bases fitting TRBD1. CDR3 size: 14 residues. V shed 6 bases and J 4 bases; nucleotides not matched to a gene: 5. Germline assignment: CDR1 LGHDT and CDR2 YNNKEL (reference sequence). Here the CDR3 reads CASRQGASGNTIYF. In nucleotides, the CDR3 is TGTGCCAGCAGGCAGGGGGCGTCCGGAAACACCATATATTTT.

This clonotype has ten or more counts. The J gene is TRBJ2-7, the V gene TRBV11-2; D uncertain. V gave up 2 bases and J gave up 5 bases, with 13 bases separating them. The germline CDR1 and CDR2 sequences are SGHAT and FQNNGV. The CDR3 runs 14 residues. The CDR3 DNA is TGTGCCAGCAGCTTACCCACTTATCTCGACGAGCAGTACTTC. Translated, it gives CASSLPTYLDEQYF.

The CDR3 DNA sequence: TGTGCCAGCAGCTTGGGCCGGGCCGAATACGAGCAGTACTTC. It codes for CASSLGRAEYEQYF. This rearrangement joins TRBV7-8 to TRBJ2-7, with D unclear. The CDR3 is 14 amino acids. V was pared by 3 bases and J by 4 bases, with 13 bases between. CDR1 and CDR2 from the germline V gene are SGHVS and FQNEAQ.